This TCR beta chain was captured by sequencing in a study of Graves' ophthalmopathy and Graves' hyperthyroidism (dated by TCRdb to about 2018). General notes on the study: Peripheral blood samples were taken at the time of initial diagnosis, before any treatment was given. The study used TCR beta repertoire signatures to distinguish Graves' ophthalmopathy from Graves' hyperthyroidism and to predict progression to ophthalmopathy. In total, under 150 blood samples were TCR-sequenced: roughly 45 ophthalmopathy, approximately 80 hyperthyroidism and roughly 17 hyperthyroidism-to-ophthalmopathy patients. A discovery set of 95 to 100 patients (more than 40 ophthalmopathy, about 58 stable hyperthyroidism) was enrolled to explore V-J signatures distinguishing ophthalmopathy from hyperthyroidism. An independent validation cohort was composed of fewer than 20 hyperthyroidism patients and around 16 patients who later progressed from hyperthyroidism to ophthalmopathy. In roughly 6 hyperthyroidism patients, the T-cell repertoires found in thyroid tissue were compared with those found in blood. Following sampling, methimazole starting at 30 mg daily was administered to hyperthyroidism patients, and high-dose intravenous methylprednisolone was administered to ophthalmopathy patients. The approximately 97 discovery patients were randomly divided into training and test sets at a 7:3 ratio.

For repertoire sequencing, the TCR beta CDR3 regions were amplified from RNA transcripts. The first round of RT-PCR was done with HTBI primers and the Qiagen OneStep RT-PCR kit, and was followed by a second round of multiplex PCR, then size selection and purification. Libraries were sequenced on an Illumina HiSeq2000 using paired-end 100 bp reads. The authors' analysis ran thus. SOAPnuke was used for read processing, and reads with adapters, uncalled bases, a mean Phred below 15, or no exact constant-primer or identifier match were discarded. High-quality paired reads were merged with COPE v1.2.5. Unique nucleotide sequences were defined as clonotypes and aligned to IMGT TRB V, D and J references using MiTCR v1.1. The analysis was limited to V-J combinations with a frequency above 0.0001, which together covered approximately 99% of the repertoires. For each V-J combination, a TCR clonal expansion and chaos score was defined as F50 clonal expansion divided by the chaos observed in the TCRdist matrix. Welch's t-statistics and random forest were used to narrow the features down to 13 V-J combinations, which were then fed into a naive Bayes classifier. The Morisita-Horn index was used to measure how similar the thyroid and blood repertoires were. Clones were called with MiXCR by TCRdb after fastp trimmed the public reads at Q25, and only in-frame beta chains were retained. Rows merge per CDR3 protein into single entries with the most common DNA and genes. TCRdb assigned the V and J calls; the authors' analysis was not used. The sample records approximately 160,000 distinct CDR3 sequences, roughly two fifths of which are singletons. In total, the top ten clones hold less than 9.5% of the sample.

Study-wide findings and limitations: Most expanded thyroid clonotypes with frequency above 0.001 were also detected in blood, suggesting blood repertoires may reflect the thyroid immune response. In validation, the model predicted ophthalmopathy progression with 70.59% sensitivity and approximately 75% specificity; 12 predicted patients were CT-confirmed with GO in a median of about 6.1 months. Sample size was not statistically predetermined, and group allocation was not concealed from the investigators. In cross-validation, the 13-signature model distinguished ophthalmopathy from stable hyperthyroidism with less than 90% sensitivity and 81.08% specificity, while in the test set the corresponding values were 80% and 75%.

Ophthalmopathy patients were characterized by moderately to severely active disease, a Clinical Activity Score of at least 3, a NOSPECS grade of at least 4, and a disease duration under 3 months. Patients with other autoimmune diseases, uncontrolled infections, pregnancy or lactation were excluded. Diagnosis was based on clinical symptoms, serum thyroxine, TRAb, thyroid ultrasound and orbital computed tomography. Ficoll-Paque density gradient centrifugation was used to isolate PBMCs from approximately 11 ml of fresh peripheral blood. Trizol reagent was used to extract the total RNA, and its quality was then checked on an Agilent 2100 Bioanalyzer. Trimming accounts for 6 bases at V and 2 bases at J, while the number of junction bases matched to no gene is 6. CDR1 and CDR2, looked up from the germline V gene, are MNHEY and SVGEGT. The CDR3 numbers 14 residues from cysteine through phenylalanine. Here the CDR3 DNA is all that survives: 42 bases in frame from base 1.

Notes on this clonotype: The specificity of this receptor is unknown. No much larger clone exists at a distance of one base, and base qualities are not known.

The specimen was peripheral blood. This chain joins TRBV6-2 or TRBV6-3 to TRBJ2-7, and 8 junction bases match TRBD2. The TCR comes from a man aged 25 to 40 with Graves' ophthalmopathy. Donor details come from another sample of the same person, matched by shared clones. The DNA sequence reads TGTGCCAGCAGCTCGGGAGGGATAACCTACGAGCAGTACTTC. Its protein reads: CASSSGGITYEQYF.